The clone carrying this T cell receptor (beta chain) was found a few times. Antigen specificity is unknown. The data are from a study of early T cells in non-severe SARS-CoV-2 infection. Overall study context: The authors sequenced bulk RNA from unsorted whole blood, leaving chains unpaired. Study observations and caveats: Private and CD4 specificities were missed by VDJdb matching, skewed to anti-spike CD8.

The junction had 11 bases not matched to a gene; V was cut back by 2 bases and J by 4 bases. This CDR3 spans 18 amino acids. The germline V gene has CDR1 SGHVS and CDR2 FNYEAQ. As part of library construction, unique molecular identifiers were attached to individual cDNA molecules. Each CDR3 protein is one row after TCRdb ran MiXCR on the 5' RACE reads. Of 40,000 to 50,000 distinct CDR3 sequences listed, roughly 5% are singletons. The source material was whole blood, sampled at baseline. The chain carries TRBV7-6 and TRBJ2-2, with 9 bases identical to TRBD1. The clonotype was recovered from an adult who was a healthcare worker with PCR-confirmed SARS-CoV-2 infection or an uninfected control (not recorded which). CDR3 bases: TGTGCCAGCAGCTTAATTTTATTTGGACAGGGGATCACCGGGGAGCTGTTTTTT. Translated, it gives CASSLILFGQGITGELFF.